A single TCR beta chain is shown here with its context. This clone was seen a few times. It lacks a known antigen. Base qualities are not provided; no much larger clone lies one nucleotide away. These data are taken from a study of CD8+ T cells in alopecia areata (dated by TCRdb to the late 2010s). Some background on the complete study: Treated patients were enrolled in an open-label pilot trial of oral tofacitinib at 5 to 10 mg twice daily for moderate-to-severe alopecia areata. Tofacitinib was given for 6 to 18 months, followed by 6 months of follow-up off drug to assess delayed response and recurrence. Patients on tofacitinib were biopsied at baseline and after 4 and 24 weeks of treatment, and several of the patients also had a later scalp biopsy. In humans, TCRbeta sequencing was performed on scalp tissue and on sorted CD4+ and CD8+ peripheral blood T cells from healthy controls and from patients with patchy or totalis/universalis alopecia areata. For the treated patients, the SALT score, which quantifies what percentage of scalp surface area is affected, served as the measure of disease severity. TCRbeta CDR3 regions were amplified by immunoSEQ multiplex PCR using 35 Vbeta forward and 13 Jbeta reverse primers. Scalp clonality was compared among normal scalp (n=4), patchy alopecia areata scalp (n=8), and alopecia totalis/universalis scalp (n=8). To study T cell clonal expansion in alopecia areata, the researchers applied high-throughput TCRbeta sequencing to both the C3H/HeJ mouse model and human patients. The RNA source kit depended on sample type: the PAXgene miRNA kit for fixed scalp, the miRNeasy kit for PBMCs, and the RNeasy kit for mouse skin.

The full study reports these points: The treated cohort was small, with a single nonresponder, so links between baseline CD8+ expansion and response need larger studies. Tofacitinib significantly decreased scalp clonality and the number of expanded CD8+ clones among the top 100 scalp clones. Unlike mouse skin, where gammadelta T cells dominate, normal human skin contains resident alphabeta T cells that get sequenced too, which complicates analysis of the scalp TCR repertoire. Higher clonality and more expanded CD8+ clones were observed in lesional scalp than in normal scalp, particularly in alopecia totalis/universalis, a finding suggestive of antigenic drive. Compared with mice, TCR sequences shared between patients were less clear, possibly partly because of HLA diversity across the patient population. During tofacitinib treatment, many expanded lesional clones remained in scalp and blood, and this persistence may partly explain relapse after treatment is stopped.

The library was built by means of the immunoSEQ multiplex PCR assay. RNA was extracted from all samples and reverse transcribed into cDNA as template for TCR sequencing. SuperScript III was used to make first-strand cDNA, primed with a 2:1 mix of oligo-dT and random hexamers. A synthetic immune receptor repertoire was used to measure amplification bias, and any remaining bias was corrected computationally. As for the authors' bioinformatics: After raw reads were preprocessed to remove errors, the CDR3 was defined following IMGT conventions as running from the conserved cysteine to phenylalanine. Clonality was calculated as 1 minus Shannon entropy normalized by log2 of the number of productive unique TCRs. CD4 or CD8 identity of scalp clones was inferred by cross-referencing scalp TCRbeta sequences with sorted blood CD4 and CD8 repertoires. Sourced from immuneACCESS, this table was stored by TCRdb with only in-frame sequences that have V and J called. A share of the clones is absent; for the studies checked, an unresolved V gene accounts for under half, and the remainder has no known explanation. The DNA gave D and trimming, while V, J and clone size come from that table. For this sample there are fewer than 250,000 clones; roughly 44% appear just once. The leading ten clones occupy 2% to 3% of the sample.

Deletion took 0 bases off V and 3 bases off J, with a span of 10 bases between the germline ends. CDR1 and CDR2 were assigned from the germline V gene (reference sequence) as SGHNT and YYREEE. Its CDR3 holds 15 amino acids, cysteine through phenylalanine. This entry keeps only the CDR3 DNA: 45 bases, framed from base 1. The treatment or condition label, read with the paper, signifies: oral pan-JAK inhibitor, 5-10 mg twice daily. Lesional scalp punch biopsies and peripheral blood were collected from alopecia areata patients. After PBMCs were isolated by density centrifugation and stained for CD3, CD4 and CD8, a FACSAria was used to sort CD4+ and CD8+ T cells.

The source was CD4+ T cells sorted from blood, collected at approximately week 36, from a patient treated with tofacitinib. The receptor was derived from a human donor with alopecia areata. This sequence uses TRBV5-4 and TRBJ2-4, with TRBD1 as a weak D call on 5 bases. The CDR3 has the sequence CASSLVSQGKNIQYF. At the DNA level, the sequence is TGTGCCAGCAGCTTGGTCTCCCAGGGCAAAAACATTCAGTACTTC.